These 10 T cell receptor beta chains came from one sample sequenced in a study of PD-1 blockade in classical Hodgkin lymphoma (TCRdb year 2020). The library came from the immunoSEQ multiplex PCR assay. Drawn from immuneACCESS, this table holds only the in-frame rearrangements with V and J called that TCRdb kept. Clones are partly lost; checked studies trace under half to an unresolved V gene and leave the rest unexplained. Within this sample are 11,000 to 15,000 clones, with roughly 85% of them counted one time only. 20% to 25% of the sample is taken by the ten largest. What the time point label conveys for this sample: cycle 1 day 1 (C1D1), immediately before nivolumab initiation. Every trial patient had relapsed after autologous stem cell transplantation, and cohorts A, B and C differed in prior brentuximab vedotin exposure. This specimen consisted of peripheral blood mononuclear cells (PBMCs), obtained at baseline. The receptors come from a human donor with classical Hodgkin lymphoma.

The DNA for the CDR3 is TGTGCCAGCAGTTTGGAGCAGGGGGCAGATACGCAGTATTTT. Its translation is CASSLEQGADTQYF. The genes are TRBV27 and TRBJ2-3; 7 bases match TRBD1. The length of the CDR3 is 14 residues. Germline values: CDR1 MNHEY, CDR2 SMNVEV (reference sequence). Trimming took 3 bases from V and 4 from J; bases not matched to a gene: 4.

V is TRBV13 and J is TRBJ2-3; no reliable D call. In germline, CDR1 is PRHDT, CDR2 FYEKMQ (reference sequence). V lost 5 bases to trimming and J lost 1 base, with 7 bases between them. The length of the CDR3 is 13 residues. CDR3 in amino acids: CASSPLRTDTQYF. The CDR3 DNA reads as TGTGCCAGCAGCCCACTACGCACAGATACGCAGTATTTT.

J is TRBJ1-5 and V is TRBV19; 8 bases align to TRBD1. Germline-derived CDR1 and CDR2 are LNHDA and SQIVND (reference sequence). The CDR3 extends over 15 amino acids. V gave up 5 bases and J gave up 1 base; unmatched junction bases: 4. CDR3 sequence: CASSPRQGSNQPQHF. CDR3 sequence (DNA): TGTGCCAGTAGTCCCCGACAGGGGAGCAATCAGCCCCAGCATTTT.

The chain employs TRBV10-3 and TRBJ2-2; TRBD2 aligns across 12 bases. CDR1 is ENHRY and CDR2 is SYGVKD in the germline V gene. V lost 3 bases to trimming and J lost 5 bases; unmatched junction nucleotides: 4. This CDR3 has 16 residues. The CDR3 coding sequence is TGTGCCATCAGTGACCTAGCGGGGGGGCTTACCGGGGAGCTGTTTTTT. Translated: CAISDLAGGLTGELFF.

This chain links TRBV7-8 with TRBJ1-6; TRBD1 is a possible D gene (5 bases). The CDR3 runs to 14 residues. The germline CDR1 and CDR2 sequences are SGHVS and FQNEAQ. V was shortened by 2 bases and J by 7 bases, with 9 bases between the two germline ends. In DNA form, the CDR3 reads TGTGCCAGCAGCTTATGGCAGGGAAATTCACCCCTCCACTTT. This codes for CASSLWQGNSPLHF.

The chain links TRBV5-5 to TRBJ1-3; weak D call: TRBD1 (5 bases). The V and J ends lost 1 base and 0 bases respectively, with 11 bases between them. CDR1 is SGHKS, CDR2 YYEKEE, per germline (reference sequence). The CDR3 sequence is 16 residues long. The CDR3 reads CASSLMSGTSGNTIYF. The CDR3 DNA reads TGTGCCAGCAGCTTGATGTCAGGGACCTCTGGAAACACCATATATTTT.

This clone was observed once. Here the CDR3 reads CASSQDQLGGVKDNTIYF. CDR3 DNA sequence: TGCGCCAGCAGCCAAGATCAACTCGGGGGGGTCAAGGACAACACCATATATTTT. The rearrangement uses TRBV4-1 and TRBJ1-3, with TRBD1 as a possible D gene (5 bases). Trimming took off 0 bases at V and 7 bases at J, with 22 bases between the two ends. Germline CDR1 reads MGHRA; CDR2 reads YSYEKL. The CDR3 contains 18 residues.

The chain recombines TRBV6-5 with TRBJ2-6; D gene ambiguous. The V end lost 3 bases, the J end lost 0 bases, and 9 bases lay between the germline ends. The germline V gene encodes CDR1 MNHEY and CDR2 SVGAGI. The CDR3 has 16 amino acids. The CDR3 coding sequence is TGTGCCAGCAGTTATTTTCGGAGCTCTGGGGCCAACGTCCTGACTTTC. Its protein product is CASSYFRSSGANVLTF.

This clone showed up just a few times. CDR3 coding DNA: TGTGCCAGCAGCGAAGTAAGCGGGTATTCACCCCTCCACTTT. It encodes CASSEVSGYSPLHF. This rearrangement joins TRBV7-6 to TRBJ1-6; no firm D call. The CDR3 loop spans 14 amino acids. From germline, CDR1 is SGHVS and CDR2 FNYEAQ. V was clipped by 5 bases and J by 8 bases, with 13 bases between them.

The rearrangement links TRBV4-2 to TRBJ2-5; 8 positions match TRBD2. This CDR3 comprises 15 residues. Trimming took 3 bases from V and 2 from J; bases not matched to a gene: 5. Germline V lookup: CDR1 LGHNA, CDR2 YNFKEQ. CDR3 sequence reads: CASSQGLVAQETQYF. The DNA for the CDR3 is TGTGCCAGCAGCCAGGGACTAGTCGCTCAAGAGACCCAGTACTTC.